This TCR beta chain was recovered during a study of blood T cells in healthy people across ages. About the study: Capturing about one barcoded beta molecule per two T cells was achieved by template switching.

Germline V gene sequence: CDR1 DFQATT, CDR2 SNEGSKA (reference sequence). The V gene end was trimmed by 6 bases and the J gene end by 2 bases; junction bases not matched to a gene: 6. CDR3 size: 14 residues. The use of a sample-barcoded 5' primer and a J-beta primer mix characterized a second PCR of roughly 7 to 12 cycles. TCRdb re-called the 5' RACE reads through MiXCR, storing one row per CDR3 protein. The table includes roughly 1.7 million distinct CDR3 sequences, about 35% detected once. Worth noting for this clonotype: Its specificity is unknown.

Findings of the study overall: Naive CD4+ cells and diversity were both higher in long-lived donors than in aged donors. PBMCs were not sorted, which prevented a conclusive comparison of naive versus antigen-experienced cells.

The source is a woman aged 30 to 39 in good health. This rearrangement joins TRBV20-1 to TRBJ2-3, with 9 bases that match TRBD2. Sequencing was done on a sample of blood. DNA for the CDR3: TGCAGTGCCTTTAGCGGGGGACACACAGATACGCAGTATTTT. Protein: CSAFSGGHTDTQYF.